This TCR beta chain was recovered during a study of shared clonotypes between healthy human individuals. Across the whole study: Each donor had three CD4 naive, three CD4 memory, two CD8 naive and one CD8 memory plate.

Germline CDR1 is SGHKS and CDR2 is YYEKEE (reference sequence). V was trimmed by 1 base and J by 7 bases, leaving 12 bases between them. The CDR3 loop spans 14 amino acids. Clones were sequenced by immunoSEQ multiplex PCR, and TCRdb holds only the in-frame ones, with some missing. The table has 2 million to 2.5 million clones, 85% to 95% seen once. The rearrangement links TRBV5-5 to TRBJ1-5; possibly TRBD1 for D (6 bases). This TCR derives from a man between 18 and 29 years old in good health. Some clones in this sample may be carry-over from other donors' samples. Sequencing was done on a sample of naive CD4+ T cells from PBMCs. Regarding subset: CD45RA+ positively selected. CDR3 sequence reads: CASSLNRDGQPQHF. For the CDR3, the DNA is TGTGCCAGCAGCTTGAACAGGGATGGACAGCCCCAGCATTTT.